A single sample is the source of the 20 T cell receptor beta chains below, sequenced in a study of regulatory T cells in long-lasting Graves disease. Construction of the TCR beta libraries employed iRepertoire HTBI primers in conjunction with Arm-PCR of CDR3 regions. Each CDR3 protein gets one entry after TCRdb re-called the multiplex PCR reads with MiXCR. The table lists hundreds of thousands of distinct CDR3 sequences, around 12% of them singletons. Time point given: newly diagnosed GD, antithyroid drugs for less than 3 months. From RNA extracted from PBMCs, the TCR library was made. This sample was also put to use in a study of T cells in Graves' hyperthyroidism and ophthalmopathy.

The material sequenced was peripheral blood mononuclear cells (PBMCs), taken at new diagnosis, from a patient treated with antithyroid drugs. The receptors were sampled from a woman between 25 and 40 years old with Graves disease.

V gene TRBV6-1 combines with J gene TRBJ2-2; TRBD1 aligns across 10 bases. V was pared by 6 bases and J by 3 bases, with 4 bases of the junction left unmatched. Germline V gives CDR1 MNHNS, CDR2 SASEGT. The CDR3 totals 15 residues. The CDR3 loop reads CASRTGTGDTGELFF. The CDR3 DNA reads TGTGCCAGCAGAACCGGGACAGGGGACACCGGGGAGCTGTTTTTT.

This clonotype occurred many times. This chain joins TRBV5-1 and TRBJ2-1; D is unclear. The CDR3 contains 15 residues. CDR1 and CDR2 from the germline V gene are SGHRS and YFSETQ. V dropped 2 bases and J dropped 0 bases, with 9 bases sitting between them. DNA for the CDR3: TGCGCCAGCAGCTTCGGCTACGGCTCCTACAATGAGCAGTTCTTC. Its translation is CASSFGYGSYNEQFF. The full variable domain, rest sourced from reference TRBV5-1 and TRBJ2-1, is KAGVTQTPRYLIKTRGQQVTLSCSPISGHRSVSWYQQTPGQGLQFLFEYFSETQRNKGNFPGRFSGRQFSNSRSEMNVSTLELGDSALYLCASSFGYGSYNEQFFGPGTRLTVL.

This clonotype was recorded a few times. V usage is TRBV6-1 and J usage is TRBJ2-1, with TRBD2 matching 9 bases. The J call may be in error: the DNA end matches TRBJ2-5 better. The CDR3 runs 13 residues. Germline V lookup: CDR1 MNHNS, CDR2 SASEGT. The CDR3 sequence: CASRTSAGETQYF. In DNA form, the CDR3 reads TGTGCCAGCCGGACTAGCGCGGGAGAGACCCAGTACTTC.

The chain employs TRBV28 and TRBJ1-1; tentative D call: TRBD1 (6 bases). The CDR3 loop spans 17 amino acids. Germline CDR1 and CDR2: MDHEN and SYDVKM. The ends were cut back, 5 bases at V and 1 base at J, with 20 bases in the middle. CDR3 in amino acids: CASSPPGQKAWNTEAFF. CDR3 nucleotide sequence: TGTGCCAGCAGTCCCCCGGGACAAAAGGCCTGGAACACTGAAGCTTTCTTT.

This clonotype was seen repeatedly, ten times or more. V gene TRBV7-9 combines with J gene TRBJ2-5, with 10 bases matching TRBD2. The V segment lost 3 bases and the J segment 0 bases; nucleotides outside the gene matches: 1. Germline CDR1 SEHNR, CDR2 FQNEAQ (reference sequence). CDR3 size: 15 residues. CDR3 in amino acids: CASSLGTSDQETQYF. The CDR3, as DNA: TGTGCCAGCAGCTTGGGGACTAGCGACCAAGAGACCCAGTACTTC.

This clonotype has ten or more counts. J is TRBJ2-3 and V is TRBV7-2; possibly TRBD2 for D (6 bases). Germline V gene sequence: CDR1 SGHTA, CDR2 FQGNSA. CDR3 length: 16 amino acids. V lost 2 bases to trimming and J lost 6 bases, with 18 bases between them. This CDR3 is CASSLKLASVFDTQYF. Written as DNA, the CDR3 is TGTGCCAGCAGCTTAAAACTAGCCAGTGTATTTGATACGCAGTATTTT.

This clonotype has ten or more counts. The chain employs TRBV7-2 and TRBJ2-7, with 12 bases that match TRBD2. The J segment lost 4 bases and the V segment lost 5 bases, leaving 6 bases of the junction unmatched. Germline-derived CDR1 and CDR2 are SGHTA and FQGNSA. CDR3 size: 15 residues. The CDR3 loop is CASSVSSGRGYEQYF. CDR3 DNA sequence: TGTGCCAGCAGCGTATCTAGCGGGAGGGGATACGAGCAGTACTTC.

This clonotype was found many times. The CDR3 sequence: CASSPFEETQYF. Here the CDR3 DNA reads TGTGCCAGCTCACCTTTCGAAGAGACCCAGTACTTC. This chain uses TRBV18 with TRBJ2-5; D is undetermined. This CDR3 comprises 12 residues. The V gene lost 3 bases and the J gene lost 3 bases, with 5 bases spanning the gap. Germline CDR1 reads KGHSH; CDR2 reads LQKENI.

This clonotype was counted many times. V is TRBV2 and J is TRBJ2-7, with D unresolved. Trimming took 6 bases from V and 3 from J, leaving 9 bases between them. In germline, CDR1 is SNHLY, CDR2 FYNNEI. The CDR3 loop spans 12 amino acids. CDR3 nucleotide sequence: TGTGCCAGCAGCCTCCTAATCTACGAGCAGTACTTC. It codes for CASSLLIYEQYF.

This clonotype was picked up many times. The chain is built from TRBV20-1 and TRBJ2-3; 16 bases fit TRBD2. The junction had 4 bases not matched to a gene; V was cut back by 5 bases and J by 2 bases. Germline CDR1 and CDR2: DFQATT and SNEGSKA (reference sequence). The CDR3 has 16 amino acids. In DNA, the CDR3 is TGCAGTGCTGCGGGACTAGCGGGAGGGTTCACAGATACGCAGTATTTT. Protein product: CSAAGLAGGFTDTQYF.

This clonotype appeared a few times. The J gene is TRBJ2-1, the V gene TRBV29-1; 8 bases fit TRBD2. After removal of 4 bases from V and 3 bases from J, the junction contained 5 bases not matched to a gene. Germline-derived CDR1 and CDR2 are SQVTM and ANQGSEA. This CDR3 is built from 14 residues. In DNA form, the CDR3 reads TGCAGCGTTGTAGTCCTAGCGGGCTACAATGAGCAGTTCTTC. Its protein product is CSVVVLAGYNEQFF.

At least ten counts were recorded for this clonotype. V is TRBV2 and J is TRBJ2-3; TRBD1 is a possible D gene (5 bases). Germline loops: CDR1 SNHLY, CDR2 FYNNEI. The length of the CDR3 is 14 residues. Trimming removed 4 bases at V and 4 bases at J, with 12 bases between. CDR3 sequence (DNA): TGTGCCAGCAGTGCCCAATCAGGGTCAGATACGCAGTATTTT. Translating it yields CASSAQSGSDTQYF.

This clonotype was counted only a few times. The genes are TRBV7-8 and TRBJ2-4; D gene unclear. Trimming removed 5 bases from V and 0 bases from J, with 8 bases in between. Germline lookup yields CDR1 SGHVS and CDR2 FQNEAQ. The CDR3 contains 14 residues. Here the CDR3 DNA reads TGTGCCAGCAGCCCATGGACAGCCAAAAACATTCAGTACTTC. Translating it yields CASSPWTAKNIQYF.

This clonotype has a count of ten or more. The CDR3 coding sequence is TGTGCCAGCACCGAAGGGTGGGAGGGCCGGTACCTGTTCTTC. It specifies CASTEGWEGRYLFF. The gene calls are TRBV28 and TRBJ2-1, with TRBD2 identical over 7 bases. V lost 7 bases to trimming and J lost 15 bases; unmatched junction nucleotides: 18. The CDR3 runs 14 residues. The germline gives CDR1 MDHEN, CDR2 SYDVKM.

This clonotype has a count of ten or more. This chain links TRBV7-9 with TRBJ2-7; D is uncertain. CDR3 length: 13 residues. V was trimmed by 5 bases and J by 5 bases, leaving 13 bases between them. Per germline, CDR1 SEHNR and CDR2 FQNEAQ (reference sequence). DNA for the CDR3: TGTGCCAGCAGCATGCCCCCTAGAGACGAGCAGTACTTC. Protein sequence: CASSMPPRDEQYF.

This clonotype has ten or more counts. The rearrangement uses TRBV28 and TRBJ2-5; 9 nucleotides agree with TRBD1. There are 15 residues in the CDR3. Germline V gene sequence: CDR1 MDHEN, CDR2 SYDVKM. The V segment lost 9 bases and the J segment 2 bases; nucleotides outside the gene matches: 10. The CDR3 sequence: CASKGGDRVQETQYF. For the CDR3, the DNA is TGTGCCAGTAAAGGTGGGGACAGGGTACAAGAGACCCAGTACTTC.

This clonotype was recorded a few times. This chain connects TRBV13 to TRBJ2-1; D not certain. The CDR3 length is 13 residues. V dropped 4 bases and J dropped 9 bases, with 13 bases sitting between them. The germline CDR1 and CDR2 sequences are PRHDT and FYEKMQ (reference sequence). The CDR3: CASSSVSQAEQFF. The CDR3 nucleotides read TGTGCCAGCAGCTCGGTCAGCCAGGCTGAGCAGTTCTTC. The full variable domain, rest sourced from reference TRBV13 and TRBJ2-1, is AAGVIQSPRHLIKEKRETATLKCYPIPRHDTVYWYQQGPGQDPQFLISFYEKMQSDKGSIPDRFSAQQFSDYHSELNMSSLELGDSALYFCASSSVSQAEQFFGPGTRLTVL.

The sample holds many counts of this clonotype. The CDR3 here is CASSEVPSVNTQYF. Written as DNA, the CDR3 is TGTGCCAGCAGTGAGGTTCCCTCGGTGAATACGCAGTATTTT. The chain carries TRBV2 and TRBJ2-3; D uncertain. CDR1 and CDR2 (germline): SNHLY, FYNNEI. Trimming stripped 3 bases from V and 7 bases from J, with 14 bases between. The CDR3 contains 14 residues.

The V call is TRBV19, the J call TRBJ1-1; D remains unclear. V was cut by 3 bases and J by 2 bases, with 10 bases left in between. The V gene's germline CDR1 is LNHDA and CDR2 SQIVND (reference sequence). The CDR3 covers 14 residues. As DNA, the CDR3 is TGTGCCAGTAGTATTTTCGCAGCTAACACTGAAGCTTTCTTT. It specifies CASSIFAANTEAFF.

In its sample, this clonotype was seen many times. The V call is TRBV5-5, the J call TRBJ1-6, with TRBD1 matching 7 bases. With V trimmed by 1 base and J by 7 bases, 5 bases remained unmatched. Germline V gene lookup returns CDR1 SGHKS and CDR2 YYEKEE (reference sequence). The CDR3 covers 15 residues. The DNA of the CDR3 is TGTGCCAGCAGCTTGACAGGGGAGAGAAATTCACCCCTCCACTTT. It yields the protein CASSLTGERNSPLHF.